These T cell receptor beta chains were read from a single sample in a study of blood T cell repertoires in COVID-19. Repertoires were generated with immunoSEQ multiplex PCR, while TCRdb's copy carries only in-frame clones and drops some. The sample contains over 90,000 clones, roughly 76% of which appear only once. Sequencing was carried out using peripheral blood. These receptors all stem from an elderly man with COVID-19, enrolled during active disease. Both conserved end residues are part of each CDR3. The D gene is left open where the match is weak. Where a row states a size, it is once, few, many or the class of an expanded clone; other rows omit it.

>TRBV5-8|.|TRBJ1-1|.
CASSLEEETGAEAFF
TGTGCCAGCAGCTTGGAGGAAGAGACGGGGGCTGAAGCTTTCTTT
>TRBV28|TRBD1|TRBJ1-5|.
CASSSLSGTGNSNQPQHF
TGTGCCAGCAGCAGCCTATCCGGGACAGGGAATAGCAATCAGCCCCAGCATTTT
>TRBV30|.|TRBJ2-5|.
CAWSPQDLLSETQYF
TGTGCCTGGAGTCCACAGGACCTTTTATCGGAGACCCAGTACTTC
>TRBV29-1|.|TRBJ2-7|.
CSAKQGGVSYEQYF
TGCAGCGCTAAGCAGGGAGGTGTCTCCTACGAGCAGTACTTC
>TRBV27|TRBD2|TRBJ2-5|.
CASSWGGQETQYF
TGTGCCAGCAGTTGGGGGGGACAAGAGACCCAGTACTTC
>TRBV9|.|TRBJ1-1|.
CASSVGQATEAFF
TGTGCCAGCAGCGTAGGACAGGCCACTGAAGCTTTCTTT
>TRBV18|.|TRBJ1-1|once
CASSPVRQENTEAFF
TGTGCCAGCTCACCCGTTCGACAGGAGAACACTGAAGCTTTCTTT
>TRBV6-5|.|TRBJ1-1|.
CATQIRGRDTEAFF
TGTGCCACCCAGATCAGGGGAAGGGACACTGAAGCTTTCTTT
>TRBV30|TRBD2|TRBJ2-1|.
CAWSRLAGSYNEQFF
TGTGCCTGGAGCAGACTAGCGGGATCCTACAATGAGCAGTTCTTC
>TRBV7-9|.|TRBJ2-1|once
CASSLAGGLTYNEQFF
TGTGCCAGCAGCTTAGCGGGTGGGCTTACCTACAATGAGCAGTTCTTC
>TRBV27|.|TRBJ1-5|.
CASSLSAGVHQPQHF
TGTGCCAGCAGTTTATCGGCCGGGGTCCATCAGCCCCAGCATTTT
>TRBV25-1|TRBD1|TRBJ2-7|.
CASSDGTGSSYEQYF
TGTGCCAGCAGTGACGGGACAGGGTCCTCCTACGAGCAGTACTTC
>TRBV9|TRBD2|TRBJ2-5|.
CASSVGGVAGGQGETQYF
TGTGCCAGCAGCGTAGGCGGGGTAGCGGGGGGCCAGGGAGAGACCCAGTACTTC
>TRBV6-5|TRBD1|TRBJ1-4|.
CASTGQGEKLFF
TGTGCCAGCACCGGACAGGGGGAAAAACTGTTTTTT
>TRBV4-1|.|TRBJ2-7|few
CASSQGPQWEDSYEQYF
TGCGCCAGCAGCCAAGGTCCCCAGTGGGAGGACTCCTACGAGCAGTACTTC
>TRBV5-6|TRBD1|TRBJ1-5|.
CASSIRGPSNQPQHF
TGTGCCAGCAGCATCAGGGGGCCCAGCAATCAGCCCCAGCATTTT
>TRBV5-4|.|TRBJ2-7|few
CASSLGNRYEQYF
TGTGCCAGCAGCTTGGGTAACAGGTACGAGCAGTACTTC
>TRBV11-3|.|TRBJ2-3|.
CASSLRQGTDTQYF
TGTGCCAGCAGCCTCAGACAGGGCACAGATACGCAGTATTTT
>TRBV11-2|.|TRBJ2-5|.
CASSLKGDLRDRETQYF
TGTGCCAGCAGCTTAAAGGGGGACCTCAGGGACCGGGAGACCCAGTACTTC
>TRBV28|.|TRBJ1-5|.
CASSSPEGSGNQPQHF
TGTGCCAGCAGTTCCCCGGAGGGGAGTGGCAATCAGCCCCAGCATTTT
>TRBV5-1|.|TRBJ1-2|.
CASSLPADGYTF
TGCGCCAGCAGCTTACCAGCGGATGGCTACACCTTC
>TRBV3-1/TRBV3-2|.|TRBJ1-5|.
CASSPSGNQPQHF
TGTGCCAGCAGTCCCTCGGGAAATCAGCCCCAGCATTTT
>TRBV11-1|.|TRBJ2-7|.
CASSLTGRGYEQYF
TGTGCCAGCAGCTTAACTGGCAGGGGCTACGAGCAGTACTTC
>TRBV15|.|TRBJ2-5|few
CATGRGVATRRETQYF
TGTGCCACCGGAAGAGGGGTCGCGACTAGAAGGGAGACCCAGTACTTC
>TRBV18|.|TRBJ1-1|.
CASSPTLGGDTEAFF
TGTGCCAGCTCACCAACTCTTGGCGGGGACACTGAAGCTTTCTTT
>TRBV29-1|TRBD1|TRBJ1-1|.
CSGKTGANTEAFF
TGCAGCGGTAAGACAGGGGCGAACACTGAAGCTTTCTTT
>TRBV4-1|TRBD1|TRBJ1-3|.
CAPSPQGVRGIVSGNTIYF
TGCGCCCCCAGCCCACAGGGGGTTCGGGGTATCGTCTCTGGAAACACCATATATTTT
>TRBV18|.|TRBJ1-5|once
CASSPDRYSNQPQHF
TGTGCCAGCTCACCAGACAGATATAGCAATCAGCCCCAGCATTTT
>TRBV12-3/TRBV12-4|.|TRBJ1-1|.
CASSLDRDKAAFF
TGTGCCAGCAGTTTGGACCGGGACAAGGCGGCTTTCTTT
>TRBV19|TRBD2|TRBJ2-1|few
CASSARAGAHNEQFF
TGTGCCAGTAGTGCCCGAGCGGGAGCCCACAATGAGCAGTTCTTC
>TRBV11-2|TRBD1|TRBJ1-6|once
CASSPRKGARSPLHF
TGTGCCAGCAGCCCGCGGAAGGGGGCAAGATCACCCCTCCACTTT
>TRBV11-2|TRBD1|TRBJ1-1|.
CASSRTGGFYTPNTEAFF
TGTGCCAGCAGCAGGACAGGGGGCTTTTATACCCCGAACACTGAAGCTTTCTTT
>TRBV29-1|.|TRBJ2-7|.
CSVVPGGGYEQYF
TGCAGCGTTGTCCCGGGTGGTGGCTACGAGCAGTACTTC
>TRBV5-5|.|TRBJ1-2|few
CASSRGSNYGYTF
TGTGCCAGCTCTCGGGGATCTAACTATGGCTACACCTTC
>TRBV27|.|TRBJ2-1|.
CASSLRGSSYNEQFF
TGTGCCAGCAGTTTACGAGGGAGCTCCTACAATGAGCAGTTCTTC
>TRBV6-6|.|TRBJ1-5|few
CASSKHNSNQPQHF
TGTGCCAGCAGCAAACATAATAGCAATCAGCCCCAGCATTTT
>TRBV7-6|.|TRBJ2-2|.
CASSSSGELFF
TGTGCCAGCAGCTCGTCCGGGGAGCTGTTTTTT
>TRBV2|TRBD1|TRBJ2-3|.
CASAPTGTGTDTQYF
TGTGCCAGCGCCCCGACAGGGACGGGCACAGATACGCAGTATTTT
>TRBV28|TRBD1|TRBJ2-7|.
CASSSPSPGTETYEQYF
TGTGCCAGCAGTTCCCCCTCCCCCGGGACAGAAACCTACGAGCAGTACTTC
>TRBV28|.|TRBJ1-4|few
CASSPSTGATNEKLFF
TGTGCCAGCAGTCCCTCTACCGGGGCAACTAATGAAAAACTGTTTTTT
>TRBV30|.|TRBJ1-1|.
CAWGGIGGVTEAFF
TGTGCCTGGGGTGGGATTGGGGGCGTCACTGAAGCTTTCTTT
>TRBV9|.|TRBJ2-7|.
CASSVAPPDEQYF
TGTGCCAGCAGCGTAGCCCCTCCCGACGAGCAGTACTTC
>TRBV10-3|.|TRBJ2-1|few
CAISDQTSDREQFF
TGTGCCATCAGTGACCAAACCAGCGACAGGGAGCAGTTCTTC
>TRBV23-1|.|TRBJ1-2|.
CASMTGGIGYGYTF
TGCGCCAGCATGACCGGGGGTATAGGGTATGGCTACACCTTC
>TRBV3-1/TRBV3-2|TRBD1|TRBJ2-5|.
CASSQYRGGGETQYF
TGTGCCAGCAGCCAATACAGGGGCGGAGGAGAGACCCAGTACTTC
>TRBV18|TRBD1|TRBJ2-2|.
CASSPLRDRDTGELFF
TGTGCCAGCTCACCACTCCGGGACAGGGACACCGGGGAGCTGTTTTTT
>TRBV7-6|.|TRBJ1-2|.
CASSPLGLGGHGYTF
TGTGCCAGCAGCCCCCTGGGGTTGGGGGGGCATGGCTACACCTTC
>TRBV3-1/TRBV3-2|.|TRBJ1-1|.
CASSQDPTGTEAFF
TGTGCCAGCAGCCAAGATCCGACGGGGACTGAAGCTTTCTTT
>TRBV3-1/TRBV3-2|TRBD1|TRBJ1-6|once
CASSYGQGGSPLHF
TGTGCCAGCAGCTACGGACAGGGGGGTTCACCCCTCCACTTT
>TRBV3-1/TRBV3-2|.|TRBJ2-7|.
CASSRLRDYEQYF
TGTGCCAGCAGCCGACTCAGGGACTACGAGCAGTACTTC
>TRBV4-2|TRBD2|TRBJ2-2|.
CASSQASGGATGELFF
TGTGCCAGCAGCCAAGCTAGCGGGGGGGCGACCGGGGAGCTGTTTTTT